Ten or more counts support the clone carrying this TCR beta chain. The antigen is not known. The authors built TCR beta libraries using iRepertoire HTBI primers and Arm-PCR of CDR3 regions. In the authors' methods: Sample data revealed under 75 TRBV and about 15 TRBJ segments. Each CDR3 protein is one row after TCRdb ran MiXCR on the multiplex PCR reads. The V and J calls follow TCRdb's processing rather than the paper's. This table holds roughly 500,000 distinct CDR3 sequences, approximately 21% found once. Time point: persistent/refractory GD, antithyroid drugs over 5 years with positive TRAb. The authors made the TCR library using RNA they extracted from PBMCs. The guidelines of the American Thyroid Association were the basis for diagnosing Graves' disease. The sample originates from a study of regulatory T cells in long-lasting Graves disease. Notes on the study in general: Analyses excluded thyroid tissue, covering peripheral blood alone. Segments TRBV28, TRBJ1-2 and TRBJ2-5 showed preferential usage in persistent disease.

Germline loops: CDR1 SGHTA, CDR2 FQGNSA. V was cut by 6 bases and J by 0 bases, with 5 bases left in between. This CDR3 has 13 amino acids. This sample comprised peripheral blood mononuclear cells (PBMCs), obtained when the disease was refractory, from a patient treated with antithyroid drugs. The J gene is TRBJ2-2, the V gene TRBV7-2; D unresolved. This clonotype originated in a female donor with Graves disease. The CDR3 reads CASSSPNTGELFF. The CDR3 DNA follows: TGTGCCAGCAGTTCTCCGAACACCGGGGAGCTGTTTTTT.